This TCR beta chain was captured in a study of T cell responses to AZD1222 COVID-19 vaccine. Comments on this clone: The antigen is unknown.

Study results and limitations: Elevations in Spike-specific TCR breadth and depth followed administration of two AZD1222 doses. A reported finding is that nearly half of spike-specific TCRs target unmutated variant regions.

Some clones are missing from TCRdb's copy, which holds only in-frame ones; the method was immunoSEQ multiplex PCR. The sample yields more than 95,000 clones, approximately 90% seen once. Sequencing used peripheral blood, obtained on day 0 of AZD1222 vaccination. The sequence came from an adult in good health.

DNA for the CDR3: TGTGCCAGCAGCTTGACAGGGTATCAGCCCCAGCATTTT. This gives the protein CASSLTGYQPQHF. This chain links TRBV5-6 with TRBJ1-5, with a possible D match to TRBD1 (6 bases). Trimming cost V 1 base and J 5 bases, with 7 bases left between them. This CDR3 comprises 13 residues. CDR1 is SGHDT and CDR2 is YYEEEE in the germline V gene.